This T cell receptor beta chain was retrieved from a study of blood T cell repertoires in COVID-19. The germline V gene encodes CDR1 WSHSY and CDR2 SAAADI. CDR3 length equals 16 residues. V shed 4 bases and J 1 base; nucleotides not matched to a gene: 3. Authors' processing steps: Reference gene primer amplification yielded estimated nucleated cell counts. Measured with immunoSEQ multiplex PCR; TCRdb has only the in-frame clones, and not every one. The V and J calls and clone size are taken from that table; D and trimming were inferred from the DNA. The sample gives 200,000 to 300,000 clones, roughly 85% of which show up once; approximately 8.6% is in the top ten.

The receptor was isolated from a woman between 50 and 59 years old with acute COVID-19. The source material was PBMCs or T cells enriched from blood (not recorded which). J is TRBJ2-2 and V is TRBV10-2; 10 nucleotides agree with TRBD1. The CDR3 sequence is CASSAGTGVNTGELFF. The CDR3 DNA reads as TGCGCCAGCAGTGCCGGGACAGGGGTGAACACCGGGGAGCTGTTTTTT.